A single sample is the source of the 8 T cell receptor beta chains below, sequenced in a study of shared clonotypes between healthy human individuals. The repertoire was sequenced with immunoSEQ multiplex PCR; TCRdb's copy has only in-frame clones and lacks some. This table has approximately 1.4 million clones, 98% appearing once. Source material: naive CD4+ T cells sorted from blood. Subset: CD45RA+ positively selected. All receptors come from a man in his thirties or forties in good health.

The chain has TRBV7-3 and TRBJ2-7; 8 bases fit TRBD1. CDR3 length equals 13 residues. The germline V gene has CDR1 SGHTA and CDR2 FQGTGA. After removal of 6 bases from V and 2 bases from J, the junction contained 3 bases not matched to a gene. The CDR3 region is CASRLQGAYEQYF. CDR3 sequence (DNA): TGTGCCAGCAGGTTACAGGGGGCCTACGAGCAGTACTTC.

This clone has more than one count but fewer than ten. The chain uses TRBV19 and TRBJ1-5; TRBD1 matches 7 bases. Per the germline V gene, CDR1 is LNHDA and CDR2 is SQIVND (reference sequence). With 5 bases clipped from V and 5 bases from J, the junction kept 6 bases outside the gene matches. The CDR3 has 14 residues. CDR3 sequence (DNA): TGTGCCAGTAGTGCGACAGGGTGGTATCAGCCCCAGCATTTT. This encodes CASSATGWYQPQHF.

The chain links TRBV9 to TRBJ2-3; weak D call: TRBD2 (6 bases). The CDR3 has 14 residues. In germline, CDR1 is SGDLS, CDR2 YYNGEE. Deletions cut 1 base from V and 5 bases from J, with 11 bases between. CDR3 sequence: CASSVRRGGDTQYF. In DNA form, the CDR3 reads TGTGCCAGCAGCGTAAGACGGGGAGGAGATACGCAGTATTTT.

The V gene is TRBV6-5, the J gene TRBJ2-5, with TRBD2 identical over 9 bases. V was pared by 7 bases and J by 5 bases, with 11 bases of the junction left unmatched. The V gene's germline CDR1 is MNHEY and CDR2 SVGAGI. The CDR3 totals 15 residues. The CDR3 protein is CASKVAGVGAETQYF. The CDR3 nucleotides read TGTGCCAGCAAGGTAGCGGGAGTCGGGGCTGAGACCCAGTACTTC.

As for this clone: The same CDR3 also results from other DNA sequences found in this sample. This chain links TRBV10-1 with TRBJ2-3, with no clear D. The CDR3 sequence is 12 residues long. Germline assignment: CDR1 WNHNN and CDR2 SYGVQD (reference sequence). The V end was cut by 5 bases, the J end by 2 bases, with 5 bases between. Written as DNA, the CDR3 is TGCGCCAGCAGTCCGAACACAGATACGCAGTATTTT. This codes for CASSPNTDTQYF.

The chain has TRBV28 and TRBJ1-2; D remains unclear. This CDR3 has 18 residues. Per the germline V gene, CDR1 is MDHEN and CDR2 is SYDVKM. V lost 2 bases, J lost 4 bases, and 23 bases lay in between. In nucleotides, the CDR3 is TGTGCCAGCAGTTTAAGGATTGTCGGGGTTGTCGCTAGCTATGGCTACACCTTC. Encoded protein: CASSLRIVGVVASYGYTF.

V usage is TRBV2 and J usage is TRBJ1-5; D is unclear. This CDR3 is 13 amino acids long. CDR1 is SNHLY, CDR2 FYNNEI, per germline. The V end was cut by 6 bases, the J end by 5 bases, with 11 bases between. The CDR3 sequence is CASSGSEDQPQHF. The CDR3 region has the DNA TGTGCCAGCAGCGGGTCTGAGGATCAGCCCCAGCATTTT.

The J gene is TRBJ2-1, the V gene TRBV29-1, with D possibly matching TRBD1 (6 bases). CDR1 is SQVTM, CDR2 ANQGSEA, per germline. The CDR3 runs to 14 residues. The CDR3 coding sequence is TGCACCCTTGTGCAGGGGAGCTCCTACAATGAGCAGTTCTTC. Its translation: CTLVQGSSYNEQFF.